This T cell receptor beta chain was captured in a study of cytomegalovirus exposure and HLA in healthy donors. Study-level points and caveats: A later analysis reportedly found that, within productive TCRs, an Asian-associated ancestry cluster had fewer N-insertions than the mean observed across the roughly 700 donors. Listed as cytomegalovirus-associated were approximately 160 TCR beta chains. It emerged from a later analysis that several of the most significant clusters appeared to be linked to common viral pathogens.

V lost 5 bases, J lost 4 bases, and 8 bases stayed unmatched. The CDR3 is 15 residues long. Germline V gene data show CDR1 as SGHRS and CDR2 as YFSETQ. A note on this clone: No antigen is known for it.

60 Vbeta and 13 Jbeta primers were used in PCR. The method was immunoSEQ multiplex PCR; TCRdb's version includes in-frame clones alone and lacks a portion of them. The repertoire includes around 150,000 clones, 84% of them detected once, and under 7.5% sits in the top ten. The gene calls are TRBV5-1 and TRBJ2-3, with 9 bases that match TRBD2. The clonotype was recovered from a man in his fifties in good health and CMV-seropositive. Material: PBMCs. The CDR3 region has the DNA TGCGCCAGCAGTACGAATAGCGGGAGAGCAGATACGCAGTATTTT. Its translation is CASSTNSGRADTQYF.